This TCR beta chain was captured by sequencing in a study of blood T cells in healthy people across ages. General study points: Aged donors had fewer naive CD4+ cells and lower diversity than long-lived donors.

This clonotype was counted only a few times. Its cognate antigen is unknown. There are 15 residues in the CDR3. Germline lookup yields CDR1 KGHSH and CDR2 LQKENI. Trimming stripped 3 bases from V and 3 bases from J, with 12 bases between. At least 5.5 micrograms of total RNA were extracted per sample. Sample-barcoded 5' priming and a J-beta primer mix drove a second PCR of roughly 6 to 12 cycles. Every molecule of cDNA carried a tag from a template-switch adaptor with 12 random nucleotides. Each CDR3 protein is one row after TCRdb ran MiXCR on the 5' RACE reads. The table has about 750,000 distinct CDR3 sequences, about 48% seen once.

The sample was blood. This receptor was taken from a man older than 75 in good health. The chain is built from TRBV18 and TRBJ1-5; D is perhaps TRBD1 (5 bases). CDR3 residues: CASSPTKGPNQPQHF. The CDR3 DNA follows: TGTGCCAGCTCACCTACCAAGGGGCCCAATCAGCCCCAGCATTTT. The whole variable domain, filled in from reference TRBV18 and TRBJ1-5, reads NAGVMQNPRHLVRRRGQEARLRCSPMKGHSHVYWYRQLPEEGLKFMVYLQKENIIDESGMPKERFSAEFPKEGPSILRIQQVVRGDSAAYFCASSPTKGPNQPQHFGDGTRLSIL.